Presented here are 27 T cell receptor beta chains from one specimen sequenced in a study of T-cell reconstitution after alpha-beta-depleted transplantation in children (dated by TCRdb to 2016 to 2017). Library preparation employed PCR. The data were produced on an Illumina HiSeq 2500. Molecular barcoding was employed in the preparation of TCR libraries, with unique molecular identifiers being used to normalize TCRbeta repertoire quantification. TCRdb itself trimmed the public reads at Q25 with fastp, ran MiXCR and retained productive beta chains. Each record represents a unique CDR3 protein, reported with the most common genes and DNA among its rows. This sample holds almost 500,000 distinct CDR3 sequences; around 13% were observed only once. Roughly 5.4% of the sample is held by the ten biggest clonotypes. Sequences were derived from PBMCs from the stem cell graft donor, sampled from the stem cell graft. The origin of the receptors is a human donor who donated a stem cell graft to a child with combined immunodeficiency.

Notes on this clonotype: One junction end disagrees with the germline gene, perhaps due to a read error. The V gene is TRBV6-1, the J gene TRBJ2-7; the match to TRBD2 covers 8 bases. CDR3 length: 14 residues. Germline V CDR1 and CDR2: MNHNS, SASEGT. For the CDR3, the DNA is TGTGCCGGCAGTGTCCCGGGAGGGCCCTACGAGCAGTACTTC. Translating it yields CAGSVPGGPYEQYF.

This clonotype was counted between two and nine times. This sequence joins TRBV4-3 and TRBJ1-1; no firm D call. V lost 0 bases and J 8 bases, leaving 10 bases between the germline ends. The CDR3 spans 13 residues. The germline gives CDR1 LGHNA, CDR2 YSLEER. CDR3 sequence reads: CASSQDRGLEAFF. DNA of the CDR3: TGCGCCAGCAGCCAAGATAGAGGGCTCGAAGCTTTCTTT.

This clonotype was seen more than once but under ten times. The genes are TRBV20-1 and TRBJ2-1; possible D gene TRBD2, 6 bases. CDR1 and CDR2 from the germline V gene are DFQATT and SNEGSKA (reference sequence). This CDR3 spans 10 amino acids. Between the trimmed V and J ends, which lost 1 base and 14 bases, there was a span of 9 bases. DNA of the CDR3: TGCAGTGCTAGAGTCAGGAGGGAGTTCTTC. Its protein is CSARVRREFF.

This clonotype was seen a few times. Here the CDR3 reads CASSFSQYSYNEQFF. For the CDR3, the DNA is TGTGCCAGCAGTTTTTCCCAATACTCCTACAATGAGCAGTTCTTC. The rearrangement uses TRBV12-3 or TRBV12-4 and TRBJ2-1; D is undetermined. With 3 bases removed from V and 0 bases from J, the gap between germline ends came to 9 bases. There are 15 residues in the CDR3.

This clonotype was detected only once. A read error may be the cause here, since a much bigger clone is one base away. The chain has TRBV27 and TRBJ2-1; 8 positions match TRBD2. In germline, CDR1 is MNHEY, CDR2 SMNVEV (reference sequence). The CDR3 spans 13 residues. The chain's CDR3 is CASSQNGGVEEFF. As DNA, the CDR3 is TGTGCCAGCAGCCAGAACGGGGGGGTTGAGGAGTTCTTC.

The chain carries TRBV7-8 and TRBJ1-2; a weak D match, TRBD1 (5 bases). CDR3 length: 14 residues. V was shortened by 1 base and J by 8 bases, with 14 bases between the two germline ends. The germline V gene has CDR1 SGHVS and CDR2 FQNEAQ. CDR3 bases: TGTGCCAGCAGCTTAGTTCCGAGGGGAGAGGGCTACACCTTC. This sequence encodes CASSLVPRGEGYTF.

This clonotype was counted between two and nine times. V usage is TRBV24-1 and J usage is TRBJ2-5; 11 bases are a match to TRBD2. This CDR3 is 18 amino acids long. Germline trimming cut 4 bases from V and 4 bases from J; bases unmatched to any gene: 13. CDR1 KGHDR and CDR2 SFDVKD come from the germline V gene. This chain's CDR3 is CATSEGRVSGGAGETQYF. DNA for the CDR3: TGTGCCACCAGTGAGGGTAGGGTTAGCGGGGGGGCCGGAGAGACCCAGTACTTC.

V usage is TRBV28 and J usage is TRBJ1-5; D is perhaps TRBD1 (5 bases). Germline V CDR1 and CDR2: MDHEN, SYDVKM. Trimming took off 7 bases at V and 5 bases at J, with 12 bases between the two ends. The CDR3 is made up of 13 amino acids. DNA of the CDR3: TGTGCCAGCACCTCAGGGTCTTATCAGCCCCAGCATTTT. This codes for CASTSGSYQPQHF.

This clonotype was counted ten times or more. The chain joins TRBV4-2 to TRBJ2-1; no definite D call. The V gene's germline CDR1 is LGHNA and CDR2 YNFKEQ. The V gene lost 1 base and the J gene lost 8 bases, with 3 bases spanning the gap. CDR3 length: 11 amino acids. CDR3 nucleotide sequence: TGTGCCAGCAGCCAAGGCCATGAGCAGTTCTTC. As protein: CASSQGHEQFF.

This clonotype was detected many times. The genes are TRBV4-3 and TRBJ2-6, with D uncertain. The CDR3 spans 12 residues. Germline V gives CDR1 LGHNA, CDR2 YSLEER. V shed 4 bases and J shed 2 bases, with 0 bases lying between them. CDR3 sequence: CASSPGANVLTF. CDR3 DNA sequence: TGCGCCAGCAGCCCTGGGGCCAACGTCCTGACTTTC.

This clonotype was detected a few times. The chain recombines TRBV6-2 or TRBV6-3 with TRBJ1-1; weak D call: TRBD1 (6 bases). Germline-derived CDR1 and CDR2 are MNHEY and SVGEGT. CDR3 length: 13 residues. V lost 10 bases and J lost 5, with 17 bases in between. The CDR3 protein is CATTGTSSTEAFF. The CDR3 nucleotides read TGTGCCACAACAGGGACCTCTTCAACTGAAGCTTTCTTT.

The table lists this clonotype with many counts. This chain links TRBV9 with TRBJ2-5, with D possibly TRBD1 on 6 matching bases. Trimming stripped 0 bases from V and 5 bases from J, with 14 bases between. CDR3 length equals 15 residues. Germline V gene data show CDR1 as SGDLS and CDR2 as YYNGEE. CDR3 coding DNA: TGTGCCAGCAGCGTAGCGGACGGAAGGGGGGAGACCCAGTACTTC. Translating it yields CASSVADGRGETQYF.

This clonotype came up many times. The gene calls are TRBV4-2 and TRBJ2-7; D not certain. The CDR3 length is 13 residues. Germline-derived CDR1 and CDR2 are LGHNA and YNFKEQ. V lost 2 bases to trimming and J lost 2 bases, with 7 bases between them. CDR3 in DNA: TGTGCCAGCAGCCAAAGACATACCTACGAGCAGTACTTC. Translated, it gives CASSQRHTYEQYF.

The chain recombines TRBV29-1 with TRBJ1-1; D gene unclear. The germline CDR1 and CDR2 sequences are SQVTM and ANQGSEA. This CDR3 contains 11 residues. Trimming took 4 bases from V and 11 from J, leaving 14 bases between them. CDR3: CSVGLNRVAFF. The CDR3 DNA follows: TGCAGCGTTGGGTTAAACCGGGTGGCTTTCTTT.

This clonotype was observed a few times. The gene calls are TRBV9 and TRBJ2-7; D remains unclear. V shed 4 bases and J shed 1 base, with 18 bases lying between them. The germline gives CDR1 SGDLS, CDR2 YYNGEE. The CDR3 has 16 amino acids. CDR3 sequence: CASSPTPSYVSYEQYF. The CDR3 nucleotides read TGTGCCAGCAGCCCTACCCCTAGTTATGTGTCCTACGAGCAGTACTTC.

V is TRBV4-3 and J is TRBJ1-4, with 7 bases identical to TRBD1. The CDR3 consists of 15 residues. J was trimmed by 8 bases and V by 3 bases; bases with no gene match: 9. Looked up from germline, CDR1 is LGHNA and CDR2 is YSLEER. In DNA form, the CDR3 reads TGCGCCAGCAGCCATAATTACAGGGGCGGGGAAAAACTGTTTTTT. It translates to CASSHNYRGGEKLFF.

This clonotype was picked up many times. This sequence joins TRBV7-9 and TRBJ2-3; the D is unclear. The CDR3 is 15 residues long. Looked up from germline, CDR1 is SEHNR and CDR2 is FQNEAQ (reference sequence). The V end was cut by 5 bases, the J end by 6 bases, with 18 bases between. CDR3 region: CASSPSGLFVDTQYF. The CDR3 DNA reads TGTGCCAGCAGCCCCTCCGGTCTTTTTGTGGATACGCAGTATTTT.

This clonotype was counted many times. Here the CDR3 reads CACPGSHNEQFF. CDR3 nucleotides: TGTGCCTGCCCAGGCAGTCACAATGAGCAGTTCTTC. The chain carries TRBV30 and TRBJ2-1; D gene uncertain. In germline, CDR1 is GTSNPN, CDR2 SVGIG (reference sequence). CDR3 size: 12 residues. V lost 6 bases and J lost 5, with 11 bases in between.

This clonotype was found many times. V and J are TRBV12-3 or TRBV12-4 and TRBJ2-4; 10 bases map to TRBD1. Losses at the gene ends were 10 bases for V and 1 base for J; bases not matched to a gene: 7. The CDR3 has 15 residues. CDR3 sequence (DNA): TGTGCCATCCAGACAGGGGGCTGGGCCAAAAACATTCAGTACTTC. Translated, it gives CAIQTGGWAKNIQYF.

This clonotype was detected a few times. The CDR3 coding sequence is TGTGCCATCAGTGAGTCGCCTAGCGGGGAGATCGGTACCAAAAACATTCAGTACTTC. Translation: CAISESPSGEIGTKNIQYF. This chain connects TRBV10-3 to TRBJ2-4; 9 bases are a match to TRBD2. CDR3 length equals 19 residues. CDR1 and CDR2 from the germline V gene are ENHRY and SYGVKD. The ends lost 0 bases at V and 2 bases at J; junction bases unmatched: 11.

This clonotype was observed many times. The chain employs TRBV20-1 and TRBJ2-2; D is perhaps TRBD1 (6 bases). Germline loops: CDR1 DFQATT, CDR2 SNEGSKA (reference sequence). The CDR3 has 11 amino acids. V was shortened by 5 bases and J by 9 bases, with 10 bases between the two germline ends. The CDR3 region is CSAGQHRELFF. The CDR3 nucleotides are TGCAGTGCTGGACAGCACCGGGAGCTGTTTTTT.

This clonotype was counted between two and nine times. This rearrangement joins TRBV20-1 to TRBJ2-5; 7 nucleotides agree with TRBD1. Losses at the gene ends were 3 bases for V and 4 bases for J; bases not matched to a gene: 8. Germline-derived CDR1 and CDR2 are DFQATT and SNEGSKA (reference sequence). The CDR3 totals 14 residues. In nucleotides, the CDR3 is TGCAGTGCTAGCACGCCAGGGGGTTTAGAGACCCAGTACTTC. Protein sequence: CSASTPGGLETQYF.

This clonotype was counted at least ten times. The chain joins TRBV13 to TRBJ2-2; D is uncertain. This CDR3 has 16 amino acids. Looked up from germline, CDR1 is PRHDT and CDR2 is FYEKMQ (reference sequence). With 5 bases removed from V and 0 bases from J, the gap between germline ends came to 13 bases. The CDR3 DNA reads TGTGCCAGCAGCGCGTCATGGCACCCGAACACCGGGGAGCTGTTTTTT. Its translation: CASSASWHPNTGELFF.

This sequence joins TRBV28 and TRBJ2-1; a possible D gene is TRBD2 (6 bases). V was pared by 7 bases and J by 9 bases, with 16 bases between. CDR1 is MDHEN and CDR2 is SYDVKM in the germline V gene. The CDR3 is made up of 13 amino acids. The CDR3 coding sequence is TGTGCCAGCACCCCTTGGCGGGGTTTTGAGCAGTTCTTC. Amino acids: CASTPWRGFEQFF.

The chain joins TRBV6-1 to TRBJ2-6; maybe TRBD1 (5 bases). CDR3 length equals 15 residues. Germline V gives CDR1 MNHNS, CDR2 SASEGT. Trimming removed 7 bases from V and 2 bases from J, with 12 bases in between. The CDR3 region has the DNA TGTGCCAGCACCTACAGGTTTACTGGGGCCAACGTCCTGACTTTC. Protein product: CASTYRFTGANVLTF.

The rearrangement uses TRBV9 and TRBJ2-7; the D gene is possibly TRBD2 (5 bases). This CDR3 comprises 15 residues. Germline V lookup: CDR1 SGDLS, CDR2 YYNGEE. V was clipped by 3 bases and J by 2 bases, with 15 bases between them. CDR3 loop: CASSGDEGYTYEQYF. CDR3 bases: TGTGCCAGCAGCGGAGATGAGGGATACACCTACGAGCAGTACTTC.

This clonotype was recorded a few times. V gene TRBV9 combines with J gene TRBJ2-5; 11 bases are a match to TRBD2. In germline, CDR1 is SGDLS, CDR2 YYNGEE. CDR3 size: 16 residues. The V segment lost 4 bases and the J segment 4 bases; nucleotides outside the gene matches: 9. This chain's CDR3 is CASSPGLAGGIETQYF. CDR3 in DNA: TGTGCCAGCAGCCCCGGCCTAGCGGGGGGCATAGAGACCCAGTACTTC.